This T cell receptor beta chain was documented in a study of blood T cell repertoires in COVID-19. Study information: The United States, Italy and Spain supplied acute and convalescent COVID-19 samples. Sources were T cells, B-cell-depleted T cells, or PBMCs; the material itself was cDNA or gDNA.

In the source study's methods: Amplifying reference gene primers gave estimates of nucleated cell counts. Assay used: immunoSEQ multiplex PCR; TCRdb lists only in-frame clones, some missing. V and J calls and clone size are copied from that table; D and trimming were computed from the DNA. The sample yields under 200,000 clones, 77% seen once. The germline gives CDR1 MDHEN, CDR2 SYDVKM. The CDR3 has 18 residues. The V end was cut by 7 bases, the J end by 0 bases, with 22 bases between. The sample comprised peripheral blood. The origin of this receptor is a man in his 70s with acute or convalescent COVID-19. The chain recombines TRBV28 with TRBJ2-1, with D perhaps TRBD1 (6 bases). This CDR3 is CASTPNGVGASSYNEQFF. CDR3 coding DNA: TGTGCCAGCACCCCCAACGGTGTGGGGGCAAGCTCCTACAATGAGCAGTTCTTC.